The T cell receptor beta chain under discussion was sequenced for a study of identical twins. TCRdb reanalysed the 5' RACE reads using MiXCR and keeps one entry per CDR3 protein. The data contain some 760,000 distinct CDR3 sequences, 15% to 20% of them singletons. The CDR3 covers 16 residues. V was cut by 5 bases and J by 4 bases, with 18 bases left in between. Germline CDR1 reads SGHVS; CDR2 reads FQNEAQ. The sample was also linked to a second study, of T cells expressing NK-cell markers. That work adds: Only alpha-beta TCR T cells were sorted in several experiments, using an anti-gamma-delta TCR antibody.

V and J are TRBV7-8 and TRBJ2-1, with D perhaps TRBD1 or TRBD2 (6 bases each). Sequencing used PBMCs. This sequence originates from a young woman in good health. CDR3 loop: CASSPQRRGAYNEQFF. The CDR3 DNA reads TGTGCCAGCAGCCCCCAGCGGAGGGGGGCTTACAATGAGCAGTTCTTC.